This T cell receptor (beta chain) was sequenced for a study of shared clonotypes between healthy human individuals. With 6 bases removed from V and 7 bases from J, the gap between germline ends came to 21 bases. Germline loops: CDR1 MDHEN, CDR2 SYDVKM. The CDR3 runs to 16 residues. Only Caucasian adults living in Nashville, Tennessee made up the donor group. Overall study findings and caveats: Memory subsets had estimated richness that was generally smaller than that of naive subsets. A handful of donors had 5% to 6.5% of their naive CD4 clonotypes in common.

Details on this clone: Its specificity is unknown.

Authors' processing steps: In the immunoSEQ data, sequences were junction-only and lacked quality scores, so filtering differed. Profiling relied on immunoSEQ multiplex PCR, and the TCRdb table lists in-frame clones only, not all of them. That table gives V, J and clone size, and the DNA gave D and trimming. The sample has 980,000 or so clones, approximately 80% seen once. This clonotype was obtained from a man aged 18 to 35 in good health. The material sequenced was memory CD4+ T cells sorted from blood. Subset defined: CD45RA-negative fraction. The V gene is TRBV28, the J gene TRBJ1-4; possibly TRBD1 for D (6 bases). CDR3 sequence: CASSQQGFGLSEKLFF. CDR3 sequence (DNA): TGTGCCAGCAGCCAGCAGGGGTTCGGGTTGAGTGAAAAACTGTTTTTT.